The rows below give T cell receptor beta chains drawn from one sample of a study of T cell responses to AZD1222 COVID-19 vaccine. Profiling relied on immunoSEQ multiplex PCR, and the TCRdb table lists in-frame clones only, not all of them. In the table there are about 120,000 clones, around 85% of which are singletons. The source material was peripheral blood, sampled on day 0 of AZD1222 vaccination. The receptor source for this set is an adult in good health. The CDR3 runs from the conserved cysteine through the conserved F or W. D genes are given only for firm matches. Size values are once, few and many counts, or a class for expanded clones, and some rows have none.

size	V	D	J	CDR3	DNA
once	TRBV6-2/TRBV6-3	TRBD1	TRBJ1-5	CASSYAGGSNQPQHF	TGTGCCAGCAGTTACGCAGGGGGGAGCAATCAGCCCCAGCATTTT
.	TRBV2	.	TRBJ1-6	CASRSSSLGDSPLHF	TGTGCCAGCAGAAGTTCATCACTAGGTGATTCACCCCTCCACTTT
.	TRBV7-9	.	TRBJ1-5	CASTGGRVGNQPQHF	TGTGCCAGCACCGGGGGGAGGGTAGGCAATCAGCCCCAGCATTTT
.	TRBV1	.	TRBJ2-7	CTSSQEGFGREDEQYF	TGCACCAGCAGCCAAGAAGGATTCGGGAGAGAGGACGAGCAGTACTTC
.	TRBV19	TRBD2	TRBJ2-1	CASSIVLIAGGGYNEQFF	TGTGCCAGTAGTATAGTCCTAATAGCGGGAGGGGGATACAATGAGCAGTTCTTC
.	TRBV2	.	TRBJ1-5	CASTGEGRSNQPQHF	TGTGCCAGCACAGGGGAGGGCCGGAGCAATCAGCCCCAGCATTTT
.	TRBV6-1	.	TRBJ1-6	CASSEPGGAVGNSPLHF	TGTGCCAGCAGTGAACCTGGGGGGGCCGTCGGCAATTCACCCCTCCACTTT
.	TRBV6-5	.	TRBJ1-1	CASSRLRETEAFF	TGTGCCAGCAGCCGCTTAAGAGAGACTGAAGCTTTCTTT
once	TRBV24-1	.	TRBJ1-6	CATSDLRASPLHF	TGTGCCACCAGTGATTTGAGAGCTTCACCCCTCCACTTT
.	TRBV19	.	TRBJ2-1	CATSVPYLYNEQFF	TGTGCCACCTCAGTTCCGTACCTCTACAATGAGCAGTTCTTC
once	TRBV11-3	.	TRBJ2-3	CASSWEAGTFTDTQYF	TGTGCCAGCAGCTGGGAGGCGGGGACTTTCACAGATACGCAGTATTTT
once	TRBV2	.	TRBJ1-5	CASTVSGGNQPQHF	TGTGCCAGCACTGTTTCCGGGGGCAATCAGCCCCAGCATTTT
.	TRBV11-2	.	TRBJ1-5	CASSLGGGARPQHF	TGTGCCAGCAGCTTAGGGGGGGGAGCTCGGCCCCAGCATTTT
.	TRBV27	TRBD1	TRBJ1-2	CASSLIGGVEVGYTF	TGTGCCAGCAGTTTAATAGGGGGCGTCGAAGTTGGCTACACCTTC
.	TRBV7-9	TRBD1	TRBJ2-7	CASNPFQGQGRNEQYF	TGTGCCAGCAACCCGTTCCAGGGACAGGGTCGGAACGAGCAGTACTTC
.	TRBV2	.	TRBJ2-5	CASSHRDLQETQYF	TGTGCCAGCAGCCACCGGGACCTACAAGAGACCCAGTACTTC
.	TRBV3-1/TRBV3-2	.	TRBJ1-2	CASSQGTGNSYTF	TGTGCCAGCAGCCAAGGAACAGGTAATAGCTACACCTTC
.	TRBV11-2	.	TRBJ1-2	CASSLGPRAANYGYTF	TGTGCCAGCAGCTTAGGTCCTCGTGCGGCTAACTATGGCTACACCTTC
.	TRBV11-2	TRBD2	TRBJ2-5	CASSLKGLAGDGETQYF	TGTGCCAGCAGCTTAAAAGGACTAGCGGGGGATGGGGAGACCCAGTACTTC
.	TRBV6-5	.	TRBJ1-1	CATFRLGKTEAFF	TGTGCCACCTTTCGGTTGGGGAAAACTGAAGCTTTCTTT
once	TRBV9	.	TRBJ2-1	CASSVAMAGRGYNEQFF	TGTGCCAGCAGCGTAGCTATGGCGGGCCGGGGGTACAATGAGCAGTTCTTC
.	TRBV9	.	TRBJ2-1	CASSVVGGDYNEQFF	TGTGCCAGCAGCGTAGTGGGAGGCGACTACAATGAGCAGTTCTTC
.	TRBV7-6	.	TRBJ1-5	CASSLIGAGNQPQHF	TGTGCCAGCAGCTTAATTGGAGCTGGCAATCAGCCCCAGCATTTT
.	TRBV20-1	.	TRBJ2-7	CSASGTDSLDEQYF	TGCAGTGCAAGTGGTACAGACTCTCTAGACGAGCAGTACTTC
.	TRBV10-3	.	TRBJ1-1	CAISAGMAGAFF	TGTGCCATCAGTGCCGGGATGGCTGGAGCTTTCTTT
.	TRBV4-1	.	TRBJ1-2	CASSQDIGTGYTF	TGCGCCAGCAGCCAAGATATAGGGACCGGCTACACCTTC
.	TRBV7-9	.	TRBJ1-5	CASSLDSLEPQHF	TGTGCCAGCAGCTTAGATTCCCTGGAGCCCCAGCATTTT
.	TRBV6-6	TRBD1	TRBJ1-2	CASSGGQARGYTF	TGTGCCAGCAGTGGGGGACAGGCACGGGGCTACACCTTC
.	TRBV4-1	.	TRBJ1-4	CASSRPATNEKLFF	TGCGCCAGCAGTCGACCTGCAACTAATGAAAAACTGTTTTTT
.	TRBV27	.	TRBJ1-2	CASSLDLSSGYTF	TGTGCCAGCAGTTTGGATCTCTCGAGTGGCTACACCTTC
.	TRBV18	.	TRBJ2-1	CASSPSVGTNEQFF	TGTGCCAGCTCACCATCGGTAGGGACCAATGAGCAGTTCTTC
.	TRBV18	.	TRBJ2-3	CASSLGRGDTQYF	TGTGCCAGCTCACTGGGACGGGGAGATACGCAGTATTTT